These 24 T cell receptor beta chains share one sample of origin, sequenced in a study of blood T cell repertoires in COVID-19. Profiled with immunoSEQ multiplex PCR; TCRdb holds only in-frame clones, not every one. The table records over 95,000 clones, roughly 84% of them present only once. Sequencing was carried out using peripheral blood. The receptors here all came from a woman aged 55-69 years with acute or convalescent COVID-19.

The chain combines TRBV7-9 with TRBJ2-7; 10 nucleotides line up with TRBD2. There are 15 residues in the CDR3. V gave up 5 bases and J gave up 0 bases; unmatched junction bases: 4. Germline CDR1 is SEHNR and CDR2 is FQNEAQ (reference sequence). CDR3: CASSPGLAVSYEQYF. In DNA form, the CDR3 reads TGTGCCAGCAGCCCCGGACTAGCGGTCTCCTACGAGCAGTACTTC. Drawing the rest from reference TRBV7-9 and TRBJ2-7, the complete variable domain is DTGVSQNPRHKITKRGQNVTFRCDPISEHNRLYWYRQTLGQGPEFLTYFQNEAQLEKSRLLSDRFSAERPKGSFSTLEIQRTEQGDSAMYLCASSPGLAVSYEQYFGPGTRLTVT.

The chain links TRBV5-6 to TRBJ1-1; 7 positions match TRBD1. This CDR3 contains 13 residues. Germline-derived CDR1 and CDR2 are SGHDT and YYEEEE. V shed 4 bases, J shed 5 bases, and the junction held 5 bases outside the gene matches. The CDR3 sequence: CASSNRQGTEAFF. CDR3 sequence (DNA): TGTGCCAGCAGCAACCGACAGGGTACTGAAGCTTTCTTT.

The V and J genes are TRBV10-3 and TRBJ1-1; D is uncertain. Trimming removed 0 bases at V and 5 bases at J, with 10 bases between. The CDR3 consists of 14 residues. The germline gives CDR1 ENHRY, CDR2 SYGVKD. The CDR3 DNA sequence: TGTGCCATCAGTGAGTCGGGCAAGGTGACTGAAGCTTTCTTT. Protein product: CAISESGKVTEAFF.

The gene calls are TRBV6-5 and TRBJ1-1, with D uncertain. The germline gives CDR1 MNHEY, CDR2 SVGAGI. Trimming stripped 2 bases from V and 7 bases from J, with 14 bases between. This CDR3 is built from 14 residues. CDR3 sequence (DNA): TGTGCCAGCAGTTACGTCCCCCGCGCGGGTGAAGCTTTCTTT. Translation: CASSYVPRAGEAFF.

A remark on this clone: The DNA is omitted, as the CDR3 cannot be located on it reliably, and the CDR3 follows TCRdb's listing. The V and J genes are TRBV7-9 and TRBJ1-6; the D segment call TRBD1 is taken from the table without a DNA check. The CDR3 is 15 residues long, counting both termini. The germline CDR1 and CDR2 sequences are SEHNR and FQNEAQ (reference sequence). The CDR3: CASSFLWQGNSPLHF.

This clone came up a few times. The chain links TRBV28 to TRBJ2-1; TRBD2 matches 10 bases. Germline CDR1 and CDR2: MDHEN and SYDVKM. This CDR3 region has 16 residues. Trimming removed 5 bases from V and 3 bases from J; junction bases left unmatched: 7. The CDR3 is CASSELAGGHYNEQFF. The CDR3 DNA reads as TGTGCCAGCAGTGAATTAGCGGGGGGCCACTACAATGAGCAGTTCTTC.

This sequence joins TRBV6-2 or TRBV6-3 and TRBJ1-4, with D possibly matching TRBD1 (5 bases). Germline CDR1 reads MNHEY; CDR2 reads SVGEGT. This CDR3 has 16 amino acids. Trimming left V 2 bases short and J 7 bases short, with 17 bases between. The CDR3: CASSYGGAPIGEKLFF. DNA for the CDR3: TGTGCCAGCAGTTACGGCGGGGCACCCATAGGTGAAAAACTGTTTTTT.

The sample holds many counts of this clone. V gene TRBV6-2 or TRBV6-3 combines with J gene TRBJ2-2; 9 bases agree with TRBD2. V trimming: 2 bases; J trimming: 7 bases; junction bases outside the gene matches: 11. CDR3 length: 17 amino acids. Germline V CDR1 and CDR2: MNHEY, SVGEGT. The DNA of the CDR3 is TGTGCCAGCAGTTACAGTCTAGCGGGAAAACGGGGCGGGGAGCTGTTTTTT. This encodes CASSYSLAGKRGGELFF.

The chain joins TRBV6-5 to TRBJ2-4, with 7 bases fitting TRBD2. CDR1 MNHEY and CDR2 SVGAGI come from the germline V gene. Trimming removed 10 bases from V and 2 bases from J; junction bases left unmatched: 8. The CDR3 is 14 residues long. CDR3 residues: CATKAGSSKNIQYF. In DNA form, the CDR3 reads TGTGCCACCAAAGCGGGGTCCTCCAAAAACATTCAGTACTTC.

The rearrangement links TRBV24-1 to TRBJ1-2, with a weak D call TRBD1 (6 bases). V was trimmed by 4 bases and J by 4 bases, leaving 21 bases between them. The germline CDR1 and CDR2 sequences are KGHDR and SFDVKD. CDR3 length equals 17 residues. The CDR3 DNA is TGTGCCACCAGTGACTTTAGGCCTCAACAGGGTTTCTATGGCTACACCTTC. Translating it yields CATSDFRPQQGFYGYTF.

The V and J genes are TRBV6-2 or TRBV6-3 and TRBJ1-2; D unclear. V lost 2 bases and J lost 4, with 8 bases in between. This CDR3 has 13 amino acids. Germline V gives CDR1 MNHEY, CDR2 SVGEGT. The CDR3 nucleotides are TGTGCCAGCAGTTACCGAGACTCCTATGGCTACACCTTC. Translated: CASSYRDSYGYTF.

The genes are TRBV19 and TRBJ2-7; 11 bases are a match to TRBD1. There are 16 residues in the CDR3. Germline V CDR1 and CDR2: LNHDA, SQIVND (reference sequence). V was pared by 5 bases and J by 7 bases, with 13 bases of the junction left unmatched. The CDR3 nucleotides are TGTGCCAGTAGTCCGAACGGACGGACAGGGGGCGAGGAGCAGTACTTC. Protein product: CASSPNGRTGGEEQYF.

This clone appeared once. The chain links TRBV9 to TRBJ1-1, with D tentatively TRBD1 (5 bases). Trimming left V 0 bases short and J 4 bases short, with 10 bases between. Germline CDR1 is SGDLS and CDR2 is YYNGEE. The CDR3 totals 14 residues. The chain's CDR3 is CASSVGGSSTEAFF. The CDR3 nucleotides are TGTGCCAGCAGCGTAGGGGGCTCGAGCACTGAAGCTTTCTTT.

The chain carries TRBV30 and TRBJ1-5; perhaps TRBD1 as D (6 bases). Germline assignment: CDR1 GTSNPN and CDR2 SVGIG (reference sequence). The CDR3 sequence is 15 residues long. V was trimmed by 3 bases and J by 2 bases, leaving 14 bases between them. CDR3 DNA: TGTGCCTGGAGAACGGGGGGCGGTGGCAATCAGCCCCAGCATTTT. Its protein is CAWRTGGGGNQPQHF.

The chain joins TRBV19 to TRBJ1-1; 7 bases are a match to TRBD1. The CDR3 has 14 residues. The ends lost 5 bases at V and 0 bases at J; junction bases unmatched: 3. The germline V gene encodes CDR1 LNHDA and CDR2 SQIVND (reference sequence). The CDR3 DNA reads TGTGCCAGTAGTTGGACAGGTATGAACACTGAAGCTTTCTTT. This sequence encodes CASSWTGMNTEAFF.

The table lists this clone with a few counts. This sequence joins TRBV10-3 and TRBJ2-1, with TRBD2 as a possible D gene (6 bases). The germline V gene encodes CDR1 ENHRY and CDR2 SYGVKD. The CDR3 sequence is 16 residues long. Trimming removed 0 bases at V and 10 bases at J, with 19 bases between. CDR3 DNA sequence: TGTGCCATCAGTGAGTCGCCGGGGGTCAATGGGGACGAGCAGTTCTTC. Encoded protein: CAISESPGVNGDEQFF.

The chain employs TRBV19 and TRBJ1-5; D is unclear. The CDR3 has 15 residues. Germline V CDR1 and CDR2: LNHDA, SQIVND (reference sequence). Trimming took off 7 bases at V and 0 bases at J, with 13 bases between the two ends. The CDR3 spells CASKSAGYSNQPQHF. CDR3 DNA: TGTGCCAGTAAGTCGGCGGGGTATAGCAATCAGCCCCAGCATTTT. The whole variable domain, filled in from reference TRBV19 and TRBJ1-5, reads DGGITQSPKYLFRKEGQNVTLSCEQNLNHDAMYWYRQDPGQGLRLIYYSQIVNDFQKGDIAEGYSVSREKKESFPLTVTSAQKNPTAFYLCASKSAGYSNQPQHFGDGTRLSIL.

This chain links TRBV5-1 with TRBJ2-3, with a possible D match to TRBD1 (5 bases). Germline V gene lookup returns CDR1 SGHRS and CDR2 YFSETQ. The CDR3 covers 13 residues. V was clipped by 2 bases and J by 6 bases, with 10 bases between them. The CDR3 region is CASSFEGVDTQYF. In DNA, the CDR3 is TGCGCCAGCAGCTTCGAAGGGGTCGATACGCAGTATTTT.

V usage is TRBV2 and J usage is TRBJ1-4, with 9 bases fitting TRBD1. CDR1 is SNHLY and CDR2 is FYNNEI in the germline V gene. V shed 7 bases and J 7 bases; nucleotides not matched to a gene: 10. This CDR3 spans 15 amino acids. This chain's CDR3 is CASTITTGGGEKLFF. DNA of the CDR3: TGTGCCAGCACCATTACCACAGGGGGCGGTGAAAAACTGTTTTTT. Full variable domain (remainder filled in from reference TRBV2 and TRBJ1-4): EPEVTQTPSHQVTQMGQEVILRCVPISNHLYFYWYRQILGQKVEFLVSFYNNEISEKSEIFDDQFSVERPDGSNFTLKIRSTKLEDSAMYFCASTITTGGGEKLFFGSGTQLSVL.

The CDR3: CASSIPGQESNQPQHF. The DNA for the CDR3 is TGTGCCAGTAGTATCCCAGGACAGGAGAGTAATCAGCCCCAGCATTTT. The chain joins TRBV19 to TRBJ1-5; 7 nucleotides line up with TRBD1. CDR1 and CDR2 from the germline V gene are LNHDA and SQIVND (reference sequence). This CDR3 contains 16 residues. V lost 3 bases and J lost 4; bases outside the gene matches: 9.

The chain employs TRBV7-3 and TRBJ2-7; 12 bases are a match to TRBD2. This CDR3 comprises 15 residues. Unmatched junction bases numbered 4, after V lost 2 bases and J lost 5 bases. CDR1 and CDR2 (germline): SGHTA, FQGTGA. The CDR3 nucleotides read TGTGCCAGCAGCTTACTAGCGGGGGGGCCCCACGAGCAGTACTTC. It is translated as CASSLLAGGPHEQYF.

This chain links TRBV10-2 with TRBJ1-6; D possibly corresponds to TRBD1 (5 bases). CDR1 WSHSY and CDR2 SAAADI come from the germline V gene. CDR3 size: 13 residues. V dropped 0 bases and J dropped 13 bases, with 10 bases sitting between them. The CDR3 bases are TGCGCCAGCAGTGAGTCGCGGGGCTCTCCCCTCCACTTT. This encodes CASSESRGSPLHF.

The CDR3 loop is CAWGRPDRLNTEAFF. In DNA, the CDR3 is TGTGCCTGGGGTAGACCGGACAGATTGAACACTGAAGCTTTCTTT. V and J are TRBV30 and TRBJ1-1; perhaps TRBD1 as D (6 bases). Trimming took 5 bases from V and 0 from J, leaving 16 bases between them. This CDR3 is built from 15 residues. Germline-derived CDR1 and CDR2 are GTSNPN and SVGIG (reference sequence). The variable domain in full, completed from reference TRBV30 and TRBJ1-1, reads SQTIHQWPATLVQPVGSPLSLECTVEGTSNPNLYWYRQAAGRGLQLLFYSVGIGQISSEVPQNLSASRPQDRQFILSSKKLLLSDSGFYLCAWGRPDRLNTEAFFGQGTRLTVV.

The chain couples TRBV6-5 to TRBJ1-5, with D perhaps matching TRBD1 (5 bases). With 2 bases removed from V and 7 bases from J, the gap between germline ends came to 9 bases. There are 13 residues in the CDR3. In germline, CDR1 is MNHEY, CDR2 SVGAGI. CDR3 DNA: TGTGCCAGCAGTTACACCCAGGGACAGCCCCAGCATTTT. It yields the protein CASSYTQGQPQHF.